What follows are 15 T cell receptor beta chains derived from one specimen sequenced in a study of tumor-infiltrating lymphocytes in localized non-small cell lung cancer. The protocol was immunoSEQ multiplex PCR, while the TCRdb copy is restricted to in-frame clones and leaves out a portion. The sample has 11,000 to 15,000 clones, roughly four fifths seen once. The sequenced sample consisted of lung tumor tissue. The receptor source for this set is a human donor with non-small cell lung cancer.

The chain recombines TRBV2 with TRBJ1-2; perhaps TRBD1 as D (5 bases). Per the germline V gene, CDR1 is SNHLY and CDR2 is FYNNEI. The germline V and J ends were trimmed by 3 bases and 5 bases, with 10 bases remaining between them. The CDR3 loop spans 13 amino acids. CDR3 protein: CASSDEGRYGYTF. DNA for the CDR3: TGTGCCAGCAGTGATGAGGGGAGGTATGGCTACACCTTC.

This clone showed up just a few times. This rearrangement joins TRBV18 to TRBJ2-4, with TRBD1 matching over 10 bases. Germline V CDR1 and CDR2: KGHSH, LQKENI. CDR3 length: 15 amino acids. The V segment lost 3 bases and the J segment 5 bases; nucleotides outside the gene matches: 4. CDR3 bases: TGTGCCAGCTCACCGGGACAGGGGAACGAAAACATTCAGTACTTC. Its protein product is CASSPGQGNENIQYF.

V gene TRBV19 combines with J gene TRBJ1-1; no clear D. From germline, CDR1 is LNHDA and CDR2 SQIVND (reference sequence). Between the trimmed V and J ends, which lost 2 bases and 1 base, there was a span of 5 bases. The CDR3 covers 13 residues. CDR3 region: CASSITKNTEAFF. CDR3 DNA: TGTGCCAGTAGTATAACTAAGAACACTGAAGCTTTCTTT.

This clone was counted a single time. The CDR3 DNA reads TGTGCCAGCAGCACTGACAGGGGAGAGACCCAGTACTTC. Residues: CASSTDRGETQYF. The chain couples TRBV11-3 to TRBJ2-5, with 8 bases aligning to TRBD1. The J segment lost 4 bases and the V segment lost 5 bases, leaving 3 bases of the junction unmatched. The CDR3 runs 13 residues. The germline gives CDR1 SGHNT, CDR2 YENEEA.

The chain carries TRBV28 and TRBJ2-7; D is ambiguous. The CDR3 sequence is 17 residues long. Germline V CDR1 and CDR2: MDHEN, SYDVKM. Trimming took off 7 bases at V and 2 bases at J, with 24 bases between the two ends. This chain's CDR3 is CASTSTSVASSAYEQYF. CDR3 DNA sequence: TGTGCCAGCACTTCCACCAGCGTAGCCTCCTCCGCCTACGAGCAGTACTTC.

A few counts support this clone. CDR3: CASSAYRDLQGYNEQFF. The CDR3 DNA reads as TGTGCCAGCAGTGCCTACCGGGACCTCCAGGGATACAATGAGCAGTTCTTC. The J gene is TRBJ2-1, the V gene TRBV27; either TRBD1 or TRBD2 may fit D (5 bases each). Germline CDR1 is MNHEY and CDR2 is SMNVEV (reference sequence). CDR3 length equals 17 residues. Trimming stripped 5 bases from V and 4 bases from J, with 21 bases between.

The rearrangement uses TRBV27 and TRBJ1-2, with D unresolved. Trimming took 6 bases from V and 1 from J, leaving 12 bases between them. The CDR3 runs 14 residues. Looked up from germline, CDR1 is MNHEY and CDR2 is SMNVEV (reference sequence). The DNA for the CDR3 is TGTGCCAGCAGCCCTCGGCGGGGTAACTATGGCTACACCTTC. Its translation is CASSPRRGNYGYTF.

The gene calls are TRBV6-5 and TRBJ1-1; D gene ambiguous. The ends were cut back, 0 bases at V and 0 bases at J, with 5 bases in the middle. This CDR3 has 14 residues. Germline V lookup: CDR1 MNHEY, CDR2 SVGAGI. The CDR3 sequence: CASSYSHMNTEAFF. The CDR3 DNA reads TGTGCCAGCAGTTACTCCCATATGAACACTGAAGCTTTCTTT.

The V and J genes are TRBV2 and TRBJ2-4, with 8 positions matching TRBD2. This CDR3 comprises 13 residues. Losses at the gene ends were 8 bases for V and 8 bases for J; bases not matched to a gene: 8. The germline V gene has CDR1 SNHLY and CDR2 FYNNEI. CDR3 loop: CASRSAGRDIQYF. The CDR3 bases are TGTGCCAGCCGGTCGGCCGGGAGGGACATTCAGTACTTC.

This rearrangement joins TRBV11-2 to TRBJ2-7, with D possibly matching TRBD1 (6 bases). CDR3 length equals 15 residues. Between the trimmed V and J ends, which lost 2 bases and 2 bases, there was a span of 13 bases. Germline lookup yields CDR1 SGHAT and CDR2 FQNNGV. The CDR3 DNA is TGTGCCAGCAGCTTACCCCCGACAGGTCCCTACGAGCAGTACTTC. Amino acids: CASSLPPTGPYEQYF.

The genes are TRBV19 and TRBJ1-4; D is possibly TRBD1 (5 bases). Germline V gene lookup returns CDR1 LNHDA and CDR2 SQIVND (reference sequence). V was shortened by 5 bases and J by 4 bases, with 11 bases between the two germline ends. This CDR3 contains 14 residues. CDR3 sequence: CASSPGLRNEKLFF. In nucleotides, the CDR3 is TGTGCCAGTAGTCCGGGACTCCGTAATGAAAAACTGTTTTTT.

This clone was observed a handful of times. The rearrangement joins TRBV4-2 to TRBJ1-2; maybe TRBD1 (5 bases). V lost 4 bases and J lost 6, with 12 bases in between. Germline CDR1 reads LGHNA; CDR2 reads YNFKEQ. This CDR3 has 13 amino acids. CDR3 DNA sequence: TGTGCCAGCAGCCTGGCAGGGAAAGATGGCTACACCTTC. As protein: CASSLAGKDGYTF.

For the CDR3, the DNA is TGTGCCAGCAGCTTGAAGCCTGGAAACACCATATATTTT. It translates to CASSLKPGNTIYF. The chain employs TRBV7-8 and TRBJ1-3; D unresolved. This CDR3 contains 13 residues. Trimming left V 3 bases short and J 2 bases short, with 5 bases between. From germline, CDR1 is SGHVS and CDR2 FQNEAQ.

The chain has TRBV7-2 and TRBJ1-1; D is uncertain. This CDR3 is 15 amino acids long. Germline V gene sequence: CDR1 SGHTA, CDR2 FQGNSA. Trimming shortened V by 3 bases and J by 5 bases, and 16 bases separated the two germline ends. This chain's CDR3 is CASSFSMGIRTEAFF. The CDR3 region has the DNA TGTGCCAGCAGCTTTTCCATGGGGATAAGGACTGAAGCTTTCTTT.

J is TRBJ2-3 and V is TRBV7-3; TRBD1 aligns across 7 bases. The CDR3 contains 14 residues. CDR1 and CDR2 (germline): SGHTA, FQGTGA. The J segment lost 4 bases and the V segment lost 4 bases, leaving 5 bases of the junction unmatched. The CDR3 DNA reads as TGTGCCAGCAGCTACCGGGACAGTCCAGATACGCAGTATTTT. Amino acids: CASSYRDSPDTQYF.